This is a list of T cell receptor beta chains from one sample in a study of cytotoxic CD8 clonotypes in ibrutinib-treated CLL. Profiling relied on immunoSEQ multiplex PCR, and the TCRdb table lists in-frame clones only, not all of them. The profile shows some 200,000 clones, approximately 79% of them singletons. The input for sequencing was PBMCs, taken after 12 months of ibrutinib treatment. The origin of the receptors is a human donor with chronic lymphocytic leukemia. Each CDR3 is given with its conserved first and last residue. D genes are given only for firm matches. Some rows have no size entry. The others give once, few or many, or a class for an expanded clone.

V gene,D gene,clone size,CDR3 length,J gene,CDR3 protein,CDR3 DNA
TRBV6-5,.,.,14,TRBJ1-2,CASSPGGYGYGYTF,TGTGCCAGCAGCCCCGGAGGGTACGGCTATGGCTACACCTTC
TRBV4-1,.,once,19,TRBJ2-1,CASSQDWGGADRSYNEQFF,TGCGCCAGCAGCCAAGATTGGGGGGGGGCGGACAGGTCCTACAATGAGCAGTTCTTC
TRBV10-3,.,.,14,TRBJ1-1,CAISPGPLNTEAFF,TGTGCCATCAGCCCCGGACCCCTGAACACTGAAGCTTTCTTT
TRBV27,.,once,13,TRBJ2-1,CASSSPEVNEQFF,TGTGCCAGCAGTTCACCAGAGGTAAATGAGCAGTTCTTC
TRBV27,.,.,14,TRBJ2-2,CASWGSANTGELFF,TGTGCCAGTTGGGGGTCCGCGAACACCGGGGAGCTGTTTTTT
TRBV27,.,.,14,TRBJ1-6,CASSPWDYNSPLHF,TGTGCCAGCAGTCCTTGGGACTATAATTCACCCCTCCACTTT
TRBV19,.,.,15,TRBJ2-1,CASSIGFWGSNEQFF,TGTGCCAGTAGTATAGGATTTTGGGGCAGCAATGAGCAGTTCTTC
TRBV30,TRBD1,.,14,TRBJ2-1,CAWTTGTGDSEQFF,TGTGCCTGGACAACCGGGACAGGGGATAGTGAGCAGTTCTTC
TRBV10-2,.,.,14,TRBJ2-7,CASSERGRAYEQYF,TGCGCCAGCAGTGAGCGGGGAAGGGCCTACGAGCAGTACTTC
TRBV11-2,.,few,15,TRBJ2-2,CASSLGHRVSGELFF,TGTGCCAGCAGCTTAGGTCACAGGGTGTCCGGGGAGCTGTTTTTT
TRBV10-3,.,.,14,TRBJ1-1,CAISEIGHLPEAFF,TGTGCCATCAGTGAAATTGGACACCTACCCGAAGCTTTCTTT
TRBV27,.,.,15,TRBJ1-3,CASSLIGGTGNTIYF,TGTGCCAGCAGTTTAATTGGCGGAACTGGAAACACCATATATTTT
TRBV19,TRBD1,.,16,TRBJ1-2,CASSMILRDSNYGYTF,TGTGCCAGTAGTATGATACTCCGGGACAGCAACTATGGCTACACCTTC
TRBV11-3,TRBD1,.,19,TRBJ2-2,CASSPLSHPGQGSTGELFF,TGTGCCAGCAGTCCTCTCAGCCACCCGGGACAGGGGAGTACCGGGGAGCTGTTTTTT
TRBV5-4,.,.,16,TRBJ2-6,CASSQDRRSGANVLTF,TGTGCCAGCAGCCAAGACAGGCGCTCTGGGGCCAACGTCCTGACTTTC
TRBV27,TRBD1,.,14,TRBJ2-7,CASSSVTGGLEQYF,TGTGCCAGCAGTTCGGTGACAGGGGGCCTCGAGCAGTACTTC
TRBV5-4,.,.,12,TRBJ2-1,CASSLEYNEQFF,TGTGCCAGCAGCTTGGAGTATAATGAGCAGTTCTTC
TRBV28,.,.,14,TRBJ2-1,CASNTPGSYNEQFF,TGTGCCAGCAATACACCGGGCAGTTACAATGAGCAGTTCTTC
TRBV14,.,.,15,TRBJ1-4,CASSQGAATNEKLFF,TGTGCCAGCAGCCAGGGTGCAGCAACTAATGAAAAACTGTTTTTT
TRBV7-9,.,.,15,TRBJ2-7,CASSFSPPRRYEQYF,TGTGCCAGCAGCTTCTCCCCCCCCCGGCGATACGAGCAGTACTTC
TRBV5-4,TRBD1,.,15,TRBJ1-5,CASSLDRGNNQPQHF,TGTGCCAGCAGCTTGGACAGGGGCAATAATCAGCCCCAGCATTTT
TRBV5-1,.,.,14,TRBJ1-2,CASSYPDTGNGYTF,TGCGCCAGCAGCTATCCCGACACAGGGAACGGCTACACCTTC
TRBV11-2,.,.,13,TRBJ2-7,CASSLPQSYEQYF,TGTGCCAGCAGCTTACCACAGTCCTACGAGCAGTACTTC
TRBV2,TRBD1,many,15,TRBJ1-2,CASRPGQGSDYGYTF,TGTGCCAGCAGGCCGGGACAGGGGAGTGATTATGGCTACACCTTC
TRBV15,.,.,15,TRBJ2-7,CATSRGDAGSYEQYF,TGTGCCACCAGCAGAGGGGACGCGGGATCCTACGAGCAGTACTTC
TRBV6-6,.,.,11,TRBJ2-7,CASLGPYEQYF,TGTGCCAGCCTTGGGCCCTACGAGCAGTACTTC
TRBV6-5,.,.,14,TRBJ2-2,CASCFRAASGELFF,TGTGCCAGCTGTTTTCGGGCAGCGTCCGGGGAGCTGTTTTTT
TRBV6-1,.,once,13,TRBJ2-7,CASSAAGRGVQYF,TGTGCCAGCAGTGCGGCTGGGAGGGGGGTGCAGTACTTC
TRBV6-4,TRBD2,few,16,TRBJ2-3,CASSEGLAGGPDTQYF,TGTGCCAGCAGTGAAGGTCTAGCGGGGGGGCCAGATACGCAGTATTTT
TRBV10-3,.,.,15,TRBJ2-7,CAISQSQVMTYEQYF,TGTGCCATCAGCCAAAGTCAGGTCATGACCTACGAGCAGTACTTC
TRBV6-5,.,.,14,TRBJ1-1,CASVRSRGAAEAFF,TGTGCCAGTGTCCGCTCAAGGGGGGCAGCTGAAGCTTTCTTT
TRBV7-8,TRBD1,.,17,TRBJ2-4,CASSFGGTGLAKNIQYF,TGTGCCAGCAGTTTCGGAGGGACAGGGCTGGCCAAAAACATTCAGTACTTC
TRBV30,.,.,17,TRBJ2-6,CAWSVPDRLAGANVLTF,TGTGCCTGGAGTGTACCCGACAGGTTGGCCGGGGCCAACGTCCTGACTTTC
TRBV2,TRBD2,few,14,TRBJ2-7,CASSDTSGGYEQYF,TGTGCCAGCAGTGATACTAGCGGGGGTTACGAGCAGTACTTC
TRBV9,.,.,16,TRBJ2-3,CASSVEGGEGGDTQYF,TGTGCCAGCAGCGTAGAGGGCGGGGAAGGGGGAGATACGCAGTATTTT
TRBV18,.,.,14,TRBJ1-2,CASSPPYTGYGYTF,TGTGCCAGCTCACCACCGTACACAGGATATGGCTACACCTTC
TRBV7-9,.,.,14,TRBJ1-6,CASSLTAYNSPLHF,TGTGCCAGCAGCTTGACGGCATATAATTCACCCCTCCACTTT
TRBV5-1,.,.,16,TRBJ2-3,CASSLIPSPSTDTQYF,TGCGCCAGCAGCTTGATCCCCTCCCCTAGCACAGATACGCAGTATTTT
TRBV5-6,.,.,16,TRBJ2-3,CASSRISAGQRMSQYF,TGTGCCAGCAGCCGAATTAGCGCGGGACAAAGGATGTCGCAGTATTTT
TRBV6-1,.,.,15,TRBJ2-7,CASSADGGTSYEQYF,TGTGCCAGCAGCGCGGACGGCGGCACGTCCTACGAGCAGTACTTC
TRBV5-1,.,once,11,TRBJ2-7,CASSHDYEQYF,TGCGCCAGCAGCCATGACTACGAGCAGTACTTC
TRBV21-1,.,.,15,TRBJ1-4,CASSSRTEEVGKLFF,TGTGCCAGCAGCTCCCGGACAGAAGAAGTTGGAAAACTGTTTTTT
TRBV6-7,.,once,15,TRBJ1-2,CASSHRTFLKSGYTF,TGTGCCAGCAGTCACCGGACCTTCCTAAAGAGTGGCTACACCTTC